This T cell receptor (beta chain) emerged from a study of T cells in Graves' hyperthyroidism and ophthalmopathy. Uncontrolled infection, other autoimmune disease, pregnancy and lactation each barred patients from inclusion. RNA transcripts provided the source from which TCR beta CDR3 regions were amplified. A set of HTBI primers served as the primers for a first-round RT-PCR of the TCR CDR3. TCRdb itself ran the multiplex PCR reads through MiXCR, one entry per CDR3 protein. The table includes fewer than 900,000 distinct CDR3 sequences, 16% detected once. V shed 6 bases and J shed 6 bases, with 17 bases lying between them. The CDR3 consists of 14 residues. Germline-derived CDR1 and CDR2 are SEHNR and FQNEAQ (reference sequence).

The sequencing sample was made of blood. The chain uses TRBV7-9 and TRBJ1-2; D not resolved. This TCR came from a man aged 18 to 29 with Graves' hyperthyroidism. Written as DNA, the CDR3 is TGTGCCAGCAGTATAAGACCAGCAGAGAATGGCTACACCTTC. This gives the protein CASSIRPAENGYTF.